The 21 T cell receptor beta chains below all came from one sample that was sequenced in a study of cytomegalovirus exposure and HLA in healthy donors. The PCR made use of 60 Vbeta and 13 Jbeta primers. The data were produced by immunoSEQ multiplex PCR, yet TCRdb's version contains in-frame clones alone and is incomplete. The sample has about 88,000 clones, roughly 70% seen once. The sample taken for sequencing was PBMCs. These TCRs come from a woman aged 18-30 years in good health and CMV-seropositive.

This clone was counted a few times. The J gene is TRBJ2-2, the V gene TRBV7-3; weak D call: TRBD2 (6 bases). This CDR3 has 16 residues. V was cut by 4 bases and J by 0 bases, with 12 bases left in between. Germline loops: CDR1 SGHTA, CDR2 FQGTGA. The chain's CDR3 is CASSSSGTPNTGELFF. Here the CDR3 DNA reads TGTGCCAGCAGCTCATCCGGGACTCCGAACACCGGGGAGCTGTTTTTT.

V is TRBV6-1 and J is TRBJ2-7; D is uncertain. CDR1 and CDR2 (germline): MNHNS, SASEGT. The V and J ends lost 6 bases and 4 bases respectively, with 10 bases between them. This CDR3 comprises 12 residues. CDR3 loop: CASRPDLYEQYF. CDR3 in DNA: TGTGCCAGCAGGCCTGACTTATACGAGCAGTACTTC.

The rearrangement uses TRBV15 and TRBJ2-6; D perhaps matches TRBD2 (5 bases). This CDR3 is built from 16 residues. V lost 0 bases, J lost 0 bases, and 6 bases lay in between. The germline gives CDR1 LNHNV, CDR2 YYDKDF (reference sequence). This CDR3 reads CATSRDLASGANVLTF. The CDR3 DNA reads as TGTGCCACCAGCAGAGACCTAGCCTCTGGGGCCAACGTCCTGACTTTC.

The chain is built from TRBV19 and TRBJ1-2, with TRBD1 as a possible D gene (5 bases). Germline V gives CDR1 LNHDA, CDR2 SQIVND (reference sequence). V was trimmed by 6 bases and J by 7 bases, leaving 12 bases between them. The CDR3 is 12 residues long. CDR3 amino acids: CASRVGPVGYTF. The CDR3, as DNA: TGTGCCAGTAGGGTGGGGCCTGTTGGCTACACCTTC.

The chain couples TRBV6-5 to TRBJ2-1; TRBD2 aligns across 7 bases. The CDR3 contains 16 residues. V was clipped by 2 bases and J by 3 bases; unmatched bases: 7. Germline V lookup: CDR1 MNHEY, CDR2 SVGAGI. The CDR3 is CASSYGAGEYYNEQFF. CDR3 nucleotides: TGTGCCAGCAGTTACGGGGCGGGGGAATACTACAATGAGCAGTTCTTC.

This clone was seen a single time. The chain uses TRBV9 and TRBJ2-7, with 8 bases identical to TRBD1. CDR1 SGDLS and CDR2 YYNGEE come from the germline V gene. V lost 4 bases, J lost 4 bases, and 7 bases stayed unmatched. This CDR3 comprises 14 residues. DNA for the CDR3: TGTGCCAGCAGCCTCCGGGGACAGGAATACGAGCAGTACTTC. It specifies CASSLRGQEYEQYF.

J is TRBJ1-2 and V is TRBV6-5; D not certain. The CDR3 covers 14 residues. The germline V gene encodes CDR1 MNHEY and CDR2 SVGAGI. Trimming pared 4 bases from V and 4 bases from J, leaving 13 bases between. The CDR3 loop reads CASSFSVRGYGYTF. CDR3 nucleotides: TGTGCCAGCAGTTTTTCAGTGCGAGGCTATGGCTACACCTTC.

This rearrangement joins TRBV6-1 to TRBJ2-1; D perhaps matches TRBD1 (6 bases). CDR1 MNHNS and CDR2 SASEGT come from the germline V gene. Trimming shortened V by 2 bases and J by 13 bases, and 15 bases separated the two germline ends. This CDR3 is 13 amino acids long. The DNA of the CDR3 is TGTGCCAGCAGTGAATTGGACAGAAACTCTCAGTTCTTC. It encodes CASSELDRNSQFF.

By share, this clone ranks as medium-sized. The CDR3 region is CASRLAGAGSPLHF. In DNA, the CDR3 is TGTGCCAGTAGGCTGGCCGGGGCGGGATCACCCCTCCACTTT. The chain couples TRBV19 to TRBJ1-6; weak D call: TRBD1 (5 bases). Trimming left V 6 bases short and J 10 bases short, with 16 bases between. The CDR3 length is 14 residues. Germline CDR1 is LNHDA and CDR2 is SQIVND (reference sequence).

This clone was picked up a small number of times. The rearrangement uses TRBV19 and TRBJ1-5; D unclear. V shed 6 bases and J shed 11 bases, with 14 bases lying between them. The germline V gene encodes CDR1 LNHDA and CDR2 SQIVND (reference sequence). The CDR3 covers 12 residues. DNA of the CDR3: TGTGCCAGTAGCGGGGTACCCGGGGCCCAGCATTTT. Translated, it gives CASSGVPGAQHF.

This chain joins TRBV7-2 and TRBJ2-3, with TRBD2 as a possible D gene (6 bases). Trimming stripped 5 bases from V and 3 bases from J, with 12 bases between. Per the germline V gene, CDR1 is SGHTA and CDR2 is FQGNSA. This CDR3 comprises 14 residues. In DNA form, the CDR3 reads TGTGCCAGCAGCGGGCGGGGAGTAACAGATACGCAGTATTTT. It translates to CASSGRGVTDTQYF.

The genes are TRBV7-2 and TRBJ1-1, with 9 bases aligning to TRBD1. There are 13 residues in the CDR3. The V gene end was trimmed by 5 bases and the J gene end by 7 bases; junction bases not matched to a gene: 5. Germline CDR1 reads SGHTA; CDR2 reads FQGNSA. The CDR3 sequence is CASSPGTGNEAFF. CDR3 coding DNA: TGTGCCAGCAGCCCCGGGACAGGGAATGAAGCTTTCTTT.

The chain joins TRBV4-3 to TRBJ2-1; 10 nucleotides align to TRBD2. This CDR3 spans 17 amino acids. CDR1 is LGHNA, CDR2 YSLEER, per germline. The ends lost 0 bases at V and 3 bases at J; junction bases unmatched: 5. The DNA of the CDR3 is TGCGCCAGCAGCCAAGATTCCCAGCGGGGGGGCTACAATGAGCAGTTCTTC. Translating it yields CASSQDSQRGGYNEQFF.

This rearrangement joins TRBV9 to TRBJ2-7, with 7 bases fitting TRBD1. Germline V gene sequence: CDR1 SGDLS, CDR2 YYNGEE. The CDR3 length is 14 residues. The V and J ends lost 4 bases and 5 bases, in that order; junction bases with no gene match: 9. CDR3 nucleotide sequence: TGTGCCAGCAGCCCAGGGGACAGTCTGGACGAGCAGTACTTC. This gives the protein CASSPGDSLDEQYF.

This sequence joins TRBV4-3 and TRBJ1-2; D uncertain. Germline V gene data show CDR1 as LGHNA and CDR2 as YSLEER. The germline V and J ends were trimmed by 3 bases and 0 bases, with 14 bases remaining between them. The CDR3 sequence is 16 residues long. The CDR3 here is CASSQSSGITNYGYTF. The CDR3 DNA is TGCGCCAGCAGCCAGTCGAGCGGGATTACTAACTATGGCTACACCTTC.

The rearrangement links TRBV4-3 to TRBJ1-2; D is perhaps TRBD1 (5 bases). V gave up 0 bases and J gave up 3 bases, with 14 bases separating them. The germline gives CDR1 LGHNA, CDR2 YSLEER. The CDR3 is 16 residues long. The CDR3: CASSQDRTPRDYGYTF. CDR3 coding DNA: TGCGCCAGCAGCCAAGATAGGACACCTAGAGACTATGGCTACACCTTC.

This chain joins TRBV5-3 and TRBJ1-3; 7 bases are a match to TRBD1. TRBV5-3 is an ORF for which the function is uncertain. CDR3 length: 13 amino acids. J was trimmed by 3 bases and V by 3 bases; bases with no gene match: 0. The CDR3 region is CARSYRGGNTIYF. The DNA of the CDR3 is TGTGCCAGAAGCTACAGGGGTGGAAACACCATATATTTT.

J is TRBJ2-2 and V is TRBV25-1; possibly TRBD1 for D (6 bases). Germline loops: CDR1 MGHDK, CDR2 SYGVNS. The CDR3 spans 14 residues. The ends were cut back, 5 bases at V and 6 bases at J, with 13 bases in the middle. The CDR3: CASSPQQGAGELFF. CDR3 sequence (DNA): TGTGCCAGCAGTCCCCAACAGGGAGCCGGGGAGCTGTTTTTT.

V gene TRBV10-3 combines with J gene TRBJ1-2; 12 nucleotides agree with TRBD1. The CDR3 has 16 residues. CDR1 and CDR2 (germline): ENHRY, SYGVKD. After removal of 3 bases from V and 7 bases from J, the junction contained 9 bases not matched to a gene. This CDR3 is CAISDRRDRGHGGYTF. CDR3 DNA sequence: TGTGCCATCAGTGACAGACGGGACAGGGGGCACGGTGGCTACACCTTC.

Details on this clone: An end of the junction does not agree with germline; a read error may underlie this. The sample has other DNA sequences that encode this CDR3 too. V usage is TRBV10-3 and J usage is TRBJ2-7; 8 positions agree with TRBD1. The CDR3 runs 13 residues. From germline, CDR1 is ENHRY and CDR2 SYGVKD. The DNA for the CDR3 is TGCGCCACGCGGACAGGGATGCTTTCCGAGCAGTACTTC. It is translated as CATRTGMLSEQYF.

This chain uses TRBV7-2 with TRBJ2-7; the match to TRBD1 covers 8 bases. V dropped 5 bases and J dropped 2; count of bases not matched to a gene: 5. The CDR3 is made up of 14 amino acids. The germline V gene encodes CDR1 SGHTA and CDR2 FQGNSA. CDR3 residues: CASSPGTGTYEQYF. The CDR3 coding sequence is TGTGCCAGCAGCCCAGGGACAGGCACCTACGAGCAGTACTTC.